What follows are 27 T cell receptor beta chains derived from one specimen sequenced in a study of T cells expressing NK-cell markers. TCRdb re-called the 5' RACE reads; every CDR3 protein appears as one record, without DNA. Recorded for this sample: a few hundred thousand distinct CDR3 sequences. Sequencing was carried out using blood T cells: a sorted CD56 or NKG2C T cell subset, CD4+ or CD8+ T cells, or bulk PBMC T cells (not recorded which). These receptors all stem from a woman in her forties or fifties in good health.

The chain recombines TRBV3-1 with TRBJ2-6; TCRdb returns TRBD2, unconfirmable since there is no DNA. Germline V gene data show CDR1 as LGHDT and CDR2 as YNNKEL (reference sequence). The CDR3 consists of 21 residues. The CDR3 sequence is CASSQDARTSGSEPGANVLTF.

V and J are TRBV5-1 and TRBJ1-4; TCRdb calls TRBD1, which cannot be checked without DNA. Germline V gene sequence: CDR1 SGHRS, CDR2 YFSETQ. This CDR3 contains 13 residues. The CDR3 sequence: CASSFRDDEKLFF.

The chain carries TRBV20-1 and TRBJ2-4; TCRdb returns TRBD2, unconfirmable since there is no DNA. This CDR3 spans 16 amino acids. CDR1 DFQATT and CDR2 SNEGSKA come from the germline V gene (reference sequence). This CDR3 reads CSANLPGTPSQNIQYF.

The V call is TRBV4-1, the J call TRBJ1-2; the TCRdb call, TRBD1, lacks DNA for checking. Looked up from germline, CDR1 is MGHRA and CDR2 is YSYEKL. The CDR3 extends over 15 amino acids. The CDR3 protein is CASSQAGQGSYGYTF.

The chain carries TRBV5-6 and TRBJ2-7; TCRdb's D call, TRBD1, is unchecked because there is no DNA. The CDR3 contains 18 residues. Per germline, CDR1 SGHDT and CDR2 YYEEEE. CDR3 in amino acids: CASSLYRRASPSGYEQYF.

This rearrangement joins TRBV24-1 to TRBJ2-2; the TRBD1 assignment by TCRdb is unverifiable without DNA. The CDR3 loop spans 17 amino acids. CDR1 and CDR2 from the germline V gene are KGHDR and SFDVKD. CDR3: CATSVGQGGSLTGELFF.

The chain employs TRBV5-1 and TRBJ2-3; TCRdb indicates TRBD2, and absent DNA this call remains unverified. Germline loops: CDR1 SGHRS, CDR2 YFSETQ. This CDR3 comprises 15 residues. CDR3 region: CASSSAGANTDTQYF. Full variable domain (rest looked up from reference TRBV5-1 and TRBJ2-3): KAGVTQTPRYLIKTRGQQVTLSCSPISGHRSVSWYQQTPGQGLQFLFEYFSETQRNKGNFPGRFSGRQFSNSRSEMNVSTLELGDSALYLCASSSAGANTDTQYFGPGTRLTVL.

The chain is built from TRBV29-1 and TRBJ1-2. CDR3 size: 14 residues. CDR1 is SQVTM and CDR2 is ANQGSEA in the germline V gene. CDR3 loop: CSVATGGPYYGYTF.

The CDR3 spells CASSHSGARYEQYF. The chain employs TRBV5-1 and TRBJ2-7; the D call from TCRdb, TRBD2, cannot be confirmed without DNA. Germline V CDR1 and CDR2: SGHRS, YFSETQ. The CDR3 is made up of 14 amino acids.

V usage is TRBV7-2 and J usage is TRBJ2-1; TCRdb selects TRBD2, and the lack of DNA leaves this call unchecked. The CDR3 contains 13 residues. CDR1 SGHTA and CDR2 FQGNSA come from the germline V gene. The CDR3 reads CASRYASANEQFF. The full variable domain, with the rest looked up from reference TRBV7-2 and TRBJ2-1, is GAGVSQSPSNKVTEKGKDVELRCDPISGHTALYWYRQSLGQGLEFLIYFQGNSAPDKSGLPSDRFSAERTGGSVSTLTIQRTQQEDSAVYLCASRYASANEQFFGPGTRLTVL.

The V call is TRBV25-1, the J call TRBJ2-1; without DNA, the TCRdb call of TRBD2 cannot be checked. The CDR3 loop spans 14 amino acids. Germline V gives CDR1 MGHDK, CDR2 SYGVNS. This CDR3 reads CATRLAGGENEQFF. Based on the CDR3 plus reference TRBV25-1 and TRBJ2-1, the full variable domain is EADIYQTPRYLVIGTGKKITLECSQTMGHDKMYWYQQDPGMELHLIHYSYGVNSTEKGDLSSESTVSRIRTEHFPLTLESARPSHTSQYLCATRLAGGENEQFFGPGTRLTVL.

This rearrangement joins TRBV20-1 to TRBJ2-7. Germline V lookup: CDR1 DFQATT, CDR2 SNEGSKA (reference sequence). The CDR3 runs to 13 residues. The CDR3 loop reads CSAEGGDSYEQYF.

This sequence joins TRBV12-5 and TRBJ1-4. The CDR3 contains 17 residues. Germline lookup yields CDR1 LGHNT and CDR2 FRNRAP. This CDR3 reads CASGSDLGRATNENLFF.

The chain combines TRBV7-9 with TRBJ1-5. The CDR3 is 13 residues long. Germline CDR1 and CDR2: SEHNR and FQNEAQ (reference sequence). Here the CDR3 reads CASSFLSYQPQHF.

The chain links TRBV6-2 or TRBV6-3 to TRBJ2-4; TCRdb proposes TRBD2, but this gene call is untestable without DNA. The CDR3 covers 19 residues. Looked up from germline, CDR1 is MNHEY and CDR2 is SVGEGT. CDR3: CASGKGLAGVSTAKNIQYF.

The chain combines TRBV5-1 with TRBJ1-4; as DNA is missing, the TRBD1 call by TCRdb cannot be tested. The CDR3 runs to 15 residues. Germline CDR1 is SGHRS and CDR2 is YFSETQ. The CDR3 sequence: CASSSLPATNEKLFF.

The rearrangement links TRBV5-1 to TRBJ1-1; the TCRdb call, TRBD1, lacks DNA for checking. CDR3 size: 17 residues. Germline loops: CDR1 SGHRS, CDR2 YFSETQ. CDR3: CASSIPSSGTANTEAFF.

V and J are TRBV20-1 and TRBJ1-1. The CDR3 sequence is 14 residues long. CDR1 DFQATT and CDR2 SNEGSKA come from the germline V gene (reference sequence). The CDR3 loop reads CSARDIFVHTEAFF.

CDR3 protein: CSAPGETGGELFF. This rearrangement joins TRBV20-1 to TRBJ2-2. Germline V gene data show CDR1 as DFQATT and CDR2 as SNEGSKA (reference sequence). CDR3 length equals 13 residues.

This chain joins TRBV12-3 or TRBV12-4 and TRBJ2-3; absent DNA, TCRdb's TRBD2 call cannot be checked. This CDR3 has 15 residues. This CDR3 is CASIREGRSTDTQYF.

The genes are TRBV28 and TRBJ1-2; TCRdb calls TRBD1, which cannot be checked without DNA. Germline lookup yields CDR1 MDHEN and CDR2 SYDVKM. The CDR3 is 11 amino acids. CDR3 sequence: CASRQGYGYTF.

The V gene is TRBV6-1, the J gene TRBJ2-1; checking the TCRdb D call of TRBD2 is not possible without DNA. Germline lookup yields CDR1 MNHNS and CDR2 SASEGT. The CDR3 loop spans 14 amino acids. This CDR3 is CASRSGLVSNEQFF.

The chain carries TRBV10-1 and TRBJ2-2; absent DNA, TCRdb's TRBD2 call cannot be checked. Germline CDR1 and CDR2: WNHNN and SYGVQD (reference sequence). This CDR3 region has 15 residues. The CDR3 loop reads CASQPTSGNTGELFF.

V usage is TRBV5-1 and J usage is TRBJ2-3. The CDR3 extends over 14 amino acids. Germline V lookup: CDR1 SGHRS, CDR2 YFSETQ. The CDR3 loop reads CASSLVGKADTQYF.

The V call is TRBV6-1, the J call TRBJ2-1; TCRdb lists TRBD2, though no DNA is available to test this call. This CDR3 has 16 residues. Germline V CDR1 and CDR2: MNHNS, SASEGT. The CDR3 sequence: CASSLKGLPHPNEQFF.

The CDR3 reads CASSLAAGTTIKEQYF. This rearrangement joins TRBV5-1 to TRBJ2-7; the D call from TCRdb, TRBD1, cannot be confirmed without DNA. The CDR3 totals 16 residues. Germline V CDR1 and CDR2: SGHRS, YFSETQ.

The chain couples TRBV27 to TRBJ2-7. Germline V gene sequence: CDR1 MNHEY, CDR2 SMNVEV (reference sequence). There are 13 residues in the CDR3. The CDR3 loop reads CASSSRPAYEQYF.